This is a list of T cell receptor beta chains from one sample in a study of human T cells and chemical hapten exposure. TCRdb ran MiXCR on the RACE reads and lists one entry per CDR3 protein. The data show a few hundred thousand distinct CDR3 sequences, with about 6% seen just once and under 7% held by the top ten. This specimen consisted of whole blood, obtained in connection with sensitization to the hapten diphenylcyclopropenone (DPC). The receptors come from a young woman with alopecia areata. Some clones in this sample may be carry-over from other donors' samples. The CDR3 runs from the conserved cysteine through the conserved F or W. The D gene is left open where the match is weak. Only part of the rows carry a size: once, few, many, or a class if the clone is expanded.

>-|TRBJ1-2|TRBD1|TRBV28
TGTGCCAGCAGTGGCTCACAGGGGGGTAGGGCTAACTATGGCTACACCTTC
CASSGSQGGRANYGYTF
>many|TRBJ1-4|-|TRBV7-9
TGTGCCAGCAGGGTCCCGGCCCCCGGCGAAAAACTGTTTTTT
CASRVPAPGEKLFF
>-|TRBJ2-7|-|TRBV29-1
TGCAGCGTTGAAGATAGTTCGATCTACGAGCAGTACTTC
CSVEDSSIYEQYF
>many|TRBJ1-6|-|TRBV20-1
TGCAGTGCTAGTATGACAGCGGAAAATAATTCACCCCTCCACTTT
CSASMTAENNSPLHF
>many|TRBJ2-7|-|TRBV7-2
TGTGCCAGCAGCTTACCCGGAAGTACGTCCTACGAGCAGTACTTC
CASSLPGSTSYEQYF
>few|TRBJ2-1|-|TRBV7-2
TGTGCCAGCAGCTTAGCGAGGCACACAGGGCTTGAGCAGTTCTTC
CASSLARHTGLEQFF
>-|TRBJ2-3|-|TRBV7-3
TGTGCCAGCAGCCCCGGCCTGAAGACGCAGTATTTT
CASSPGLKTQYF
>few|TRBJ2-7|-|TRBV20-1
TGCAGTGCTAGAGACGAGCTTGGGATTCCGAGCTCCTACGAGCAGTACTTC
CSARDELGIPSSYEQYF
>few|TRBJ1-2|-|TRBV12-3/TRBV12-4
TGTGCCAGCAGCCCCCAAGTGGGGAGGTATGGCTACACCTTC
CASSPQVGRYGYTF
>-|TRBJ1-1|-|TRBV6-2/TRBV6-3
TGTGCCAGCAGTTGGTCGAGCACTGAAGCTTTCTTT
CASSWSSTEAFF
>-|TRBJ2-7|-|TRBV6-5
TGTGCCAGCAGTGCCGGGGGTCCAGGCGAGCAGTACTTC
CASSAGGPGEQYF
>-|TRBJ2-3|-|TRBV5-1
TGCGCCAGCAGCTTGGTTGGGACTAGCACAGATACGCAGTATTTT
CASSLVGTSTDTQYF
>many|TRBJ2-7|-|TRBV20-1
TGCAGTGCTAGAGAGGGGGAGTACGAGCAGTACTTC
CSAREGEYEQYF
>-|TRBJ2-7|TRBD1|TRBV12-3/TRBV12-4
TGTGCCAGCAGTTGGGGACAGGGGAGCTCCTACGAGCAGTACTTC
CASSWGQGSSYEQYF
>few|TRBJ1-1|-|TRBV28
TGTGCCAGCAGTATTTTTCGGGGGAGTGAAGCTTTCTTT
CASSIFRGSEAFF
>-|TRBJ2-5|TRBD2|TRBV6-6
TGTGCCAGCAGCTCTACGACTAGCGGGGAGGGAGAGACCCAGTACTTC
CASSSTTSGEGETQYF
>few|TRBJ2-1|TRBD1|TRBV6-1
TGTGCCAGCAGTGATGGACAGGAAGGCAATGAGCAGTTCTTC
CASSDGQEGNEQFF
>few|TRBJ2-7|TRBD2|TRBV20-1
TGCAGTGCTAGACCGACTAGCGACGAGCAGTACTTC
CSARPTSDEQYF
>-|TRBJ2-6|-|TRBV28
TGTGCCAGCAGTTTTTGGGGCTCTGGGGCCAACGTCCTGACTTTC
CASSFWGSGANVLTF
>-|TRBJ2-1|-|TRBV15
TGTGCCACCAGCAGCGAATCAGGGCCCGCCGATGAGCAGTTCTTC
CATSSESGPADEQFF
>many|TRBJ2-1|TRBD2|TRBV6-4
TGTGCCAGCAGTGATTCTCACCGGGAGGCAGGTCCCTACAATGAGCAGTTCTTC
CASSDSHREAGPYNEQFF
>few|TRBJ1-6|-|TRBV9
TGTGCCAGCAGCCCCCGCGAGGGGCTCGATTCACCCCTCCACTTT
CASSPREGLDSPLHF
>many|TRBJ1-2|-|TRBV5-1
TGCGCCAGCAGCTTGGCGCCAGGAGACTATGGCTACACCTTC
CASSLAPGDYGYTF
>many|TRBJ2-5|-|TRBV11-1
TGTGCCAGCAGCTTAGCAGCGGGCCAAGAGACCCAGTACTTC
CASSLAAGQETQYF
>many|TRBJ1-2|-|TRBV6-2/TRBV6-3
TGTGCCAGCTCCACGGGACGGATCTATGGCTACACCTTC
CASSTGRIYGYTF
>many|TRBJ1-5|-|TRBV2
TGTGCCAGCAGTCAGGGCAGATTGTATAGCAATCAGCCCCAGCATTTT
CASSQGRLYSNQPQHF
>many|TRBJ1-1|TRBD1|TRBV28
TGTGCCAGCAGTCAAGCGACGGATTTTCAGGGGGCGACTGAAGCTTTCTTT
CASSQATDFQGATEAFF
>few|TRBJ2-3|TRBD2|TRBV5-1
TGCGCCAGCAGCTCAAATCCACTAGCGGGGGGGGATACAGATACGCAGTATTTT
CASSSNPLAGGDTDTQYF
>many|TRBJ2-1|-|TRBV12-3/TRBV12-4
TGTGCCAGCAGTTCCGGCTTAGGGAGGAATGAGCAGTTCTTC
CASSSGLGRNEQFF
>many|TRBJ2-7|TRBD2|TRBV9
TGTGCCAGCAGCGTAGATGAGCGGGGGGGCGGCGAGCAGTACTTC
CASSVDERGGGEQYF
>many|TRBJ1-5|-|TRBV6-2/TRBV6-3
TGTGCCAGCAGTAAGAGCCGGGACAGCAATCAGCCCCAGCATTTT
CASSKSRDSNQPQHF
>many|TRBJ1-1|-|TRBV20-1
TGCAGTGCCAGGGGACCACTAGCCGAGGCGGCTTTCTTT
CSARGPLAEAAFF
>few|TRBJ1-2|TRBD1|TRBV9
TGTGCCAGCAGCGTAGACTGGACAGGGGGATATGGCTACACCTTC
CASSVDWTGGYGYTF
>few|TRBJ1-6|-|TRBV7-2
TGTGCCAGCAGCTCGGACAGCCGTAATTCACCCCTCCACTTT
CASSSDSRNSPLHF
>many|TRBJ1-1|-|TRBV29-1
TGCAGCGTTGAGTTCGGTCGGATGAACACTGAAGCTTTCTTT
CSVEFGRMNTEAFF
>-|TRBJ2-7|-|TRBV7-2
TGTGCCAGCAGCTTAGTATGGGCCCCCTCCTACGAGCAGTACTTC
CASSLVWAPSYEQYF
>-|TRBJ2-3|-|TRBV7-9
TGTGCCAGCAGCTTAGACTTTTCGACGCAGTATTTT
CASSLDFSTQYF
>few|TRBJ2-6|-|TRBV5-1
TGCGCCAGCAGCTTGGCCGGCGGGCAGGGCACTGGGGCCAACGTCCTGACTTTC
CASSLAGGQGTGANVLTF
>few|TRBJ1-1|-|TRBV3-1
TGTGCCAGCAGCCTGGTTCCCAACTTGAACACTGAAGCTTTCTTT
CASSLVPNLNTEAFF
>many|TRBJ1-2|TRBD1|TRBV12-3/TRBV12-4
TGTGCCAGCAGTTCAGTAAACAGGGGTTACACCTTC
CASSSVNRGYTF
>few|TRBJ2-6|-|TRBV7-3
TGTGCCAGCAGCTTTGACGGGCTCTCTGGGGCCAACGTCCTGACTTTC
CASSFDGLSGANVLTF
>few|TRBJ1-1|TRBD1|TRBV3-1
TGTGCCAGCAGCCAAGATCAGGGGGAGGGAGCTTTCTTT
CASSQDQGEGAFF
>many|TRBJ2-4|-|TRBV12-3/TRBV12-4
TGTGCCAGCAGCCCTAACAGAGCCAAAAACATTCAGTACTTC
CASSPNRAKNIQYF
>once|TRBJ2-2|-|TRBV2
TGTGCCAGCAGTGAAGCGCAGACGGTCACCGGGGAGCTGTTTTTT
CASSEAQTVTGELFF
>many|TRBJ2-3|-|TRBV29-1
TGCAGCACCAAAGGGGTCCTCTCTACCACAGATACGCAGTATTTT
CSTKGVLSTTDTQYF
>-|TRBJ2-7|TRBD1|TRBV5-1
TGCGCCAGCAATTATCCTCGGACAGGGGCCTACGAGCAGTACTTC
CASNYPRTGAYEQYF
>many|TRBJ2-5|TRBD2|TRBV20-1
TGCAGTGCTAGAGGACTAGCGGGGGAACTAGAGACCCAGTACTTC
CSARGLAGELETQYF
>-|TRBJ2-1|-|TRBV10-3
TGTGCCATCAGTGATCTGGTTGTCCACAATGAGCAGTTCTTC
CAISDLVVHNEQFF
>many|TRBJ1-5|TRBD1|TRBV18
TGTGCCAGCTCACCGGGACAGGGCGATCAGCCCCAGCATTTT
CASSPGQGDQPQHF
>-|TRBJ1-3|TRBD1|TRBV15
TGTGCCACCAGCAGTTGGACAGGGACGACCTCTGGAAACACCATATATTTT
CATSSWTGTTSGNTIYF
>many|TRBJ1-1|-|TRBV29-1
TGCAGCGTTGTTAGGGGGGGGAGGACTGAAGCTTTCTTT
CSVVRGGRTEAFF
>many|TRBJ1-2|-|TRBV28
TGTGCCAGCAGCCTAGATCGTTATGGCTACACCTTC
CASSLDRYGYTF
>many|TRBJ1-2|-|TRBV5-1
TGCGCCAGCACCGCTTCATCGGGGACTTGGGGAGAAAAAACTAACTATGGCTACACCTTC
CASTASSGTWGEKTNYGYTF
>few|TRBJ2-3|-|TRBV9
TGTGCCAGCAGCGTTAGTCCCGATACAGATACGCAGTATTTT
CASSVSPDTDTQYF
>-|TRBJ1-1|-|TRBV6-2/TRBV6-3
TGTGCCAGCACCCTTTCGCAGGCAACTGAAGCTTTCTTT
CASTLSQATEAFF
>many|TRBJ1-5|-|TRBV6-2/TRBV6-3
TGTGCCAGCAGTCGGAGTTCTGGACGCAATCAGCCCCAGCATTTT
CASSRSSGRNQPQHF
>many|TRBJ1-5|-|TRBV27
TGTGCCAGCAGTTTGGGAACCACTCATCAGCCCCAGCATTTT
CASSLGTTHQPQHF
>many|TRBJ1-1|TRBD1|TRBV6-5
TGTGCCAGCAGTATGGGACAGGGCCTTAATGAAGCTTTCTTT
CASSMGQGLNEAFF
>-|TRBJ1-1|-|TRBV4-3
TGCGCCAGCAGCCAAGCAACGGGGAACACTGAAGCTTTCTTT
CASSQATGNTEAFF
>many|TRBJ2-3|-|TRBV27
TGTGCCAGCAGCCATAAGGGCACAGATACGCAGTATTTT
CASSHKGTDTQYF